The sequence of this T cell receptor (beta chain) was determined in a study of blood T cell repertoires in COVID-19. Overall study: Acute-phase and convalescent COVID-19 samples originated in the United States, Italy and Spain. Nucleic acid was either cDNA or gDNA, and it came from T cells, B-cell-depleted T cells, or PBMCs.

V gave up 0 bases and J gave up 2 bases, with 8 bases separating them. Germline loops: CDR1 SGDLS, CDR2 YYNGEE. This CDR3 region has 14 residues. Method: immunoSEQ multiplex PCR; TCRdb's copy keeps in-frame clones and lacks some. The sample lists about 300,000 clones, just under 90% occurring once. The chain joins TRBV9 to TRBJ2-5, with TRBD2 as a possible D gene (6 bases). This receptor was taken from a woman in her forties or fifties who had been exposed to COVID-19. Sequenced material: PBMCs or T cells enriched from blood (not recorded which). CDR3 in DNA: TGTGCCAGCAGCGTAGGTGGGACTCAAGAGACCCAGTACTTC. Its translation is CASSVGGTQETQYF.